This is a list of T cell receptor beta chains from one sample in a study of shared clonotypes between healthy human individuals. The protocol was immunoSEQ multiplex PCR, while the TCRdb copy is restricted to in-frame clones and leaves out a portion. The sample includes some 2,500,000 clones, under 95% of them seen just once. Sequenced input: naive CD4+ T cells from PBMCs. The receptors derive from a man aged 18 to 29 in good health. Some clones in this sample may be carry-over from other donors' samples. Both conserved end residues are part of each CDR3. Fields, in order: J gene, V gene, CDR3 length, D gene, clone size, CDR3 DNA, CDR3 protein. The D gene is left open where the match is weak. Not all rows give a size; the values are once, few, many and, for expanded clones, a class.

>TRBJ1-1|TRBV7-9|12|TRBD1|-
TGTGCCAGCAGCAGGACAGGGGGAGAAGCTTTCTTT
CASSRTGGEAFF
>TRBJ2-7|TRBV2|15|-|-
TGTGCCAGCAGTGCTAGGGGCGGATCCTTTGGGGAGCAGTACTTC
CASSARGGSFGEQYF
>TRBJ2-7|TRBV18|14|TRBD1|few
TGTGCCAGCTCACAGAACAGGGGCGGGTACGAGCAGTACTTC
CASSQNRGGYEQYF
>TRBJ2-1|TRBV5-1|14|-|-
TGCGCCAGCAGCTTGGTCACAGCAAACAATGAGCAGTTCTTC
CASSLVTANNEQFF
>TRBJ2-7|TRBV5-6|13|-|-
TGTGCCAGCGCCGTCATTGAGGTTTACGAGCAGTACTTC
CASAVIEVYEQYF
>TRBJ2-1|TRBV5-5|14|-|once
TGTGCCAGCAGCTTGGCCTGGATCGAAAATGAGCAGTTCTTC
CASSLAWIENEQFF
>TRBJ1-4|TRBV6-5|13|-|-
TGTGCCCCCCCACGGCAGGCGGATGAAAAACTGTTTTTT
CAPPRQADEKLFF
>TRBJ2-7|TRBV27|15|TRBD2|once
TGTGCCAGCAGTTCCCCTAGCGGGAGGGTCTACGAGCAGTACTTC
CASSSPSGRVYEQYF
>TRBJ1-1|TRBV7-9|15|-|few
TGTGCCAGCAGTTCCACCGGGACACTGAACACTGAAGCTTTCTTT
CASSSTGTLNTEAFF
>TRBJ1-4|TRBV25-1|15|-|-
TGTGCCAGCAGTGAATTGGGGCAGGGAGTAGAAAAACTGTTTTTT
CASSELGQGVEKLFF
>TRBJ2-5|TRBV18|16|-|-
TGTGCCAGCTCACCACGTGCAGGGGAGTACCAAGAGACCCAGTACTTC
CASSPRAGEYQETQYF
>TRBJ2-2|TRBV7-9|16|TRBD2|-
TGTGCCAGCAGCAGATCTAGCGGGAGTGGCACCGGGGAGCTGTTTTTT
CASSRSSGSGTGELFF
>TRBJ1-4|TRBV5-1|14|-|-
TGCGCCAGCAGCTTGGGGGACCCAGCTGAAAAACTGTTTTTT
CASSLGDPAEKLFF
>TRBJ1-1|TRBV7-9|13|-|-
TGTGCCAGCAGCTTAACCCAGAACACTGAAGCTTTCTTT
CASSLTQNTEAFF
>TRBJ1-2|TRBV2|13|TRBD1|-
TGTGCCAGCAGTGTCGGGCAGGGGGATGGCTACACCTTC
CASSVGQGDGYTF
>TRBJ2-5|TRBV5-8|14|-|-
TGTGCCAGCAGCTCCCGGCAGGGCGGGGAGACCCAGTACTTC
CASSSRQGGETQYF
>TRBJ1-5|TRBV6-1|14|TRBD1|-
TGTGCCAGCAGCCACAGGGGTGGCAATCAGCCCCAGCATTTT
CASSHRGGNQPQHF
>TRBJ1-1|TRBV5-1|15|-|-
TGCGCCAGCAGCTTGGGATCCTACAGGGACACTGAAGCTTTCTTT
CASSLGSYRDTEAFF
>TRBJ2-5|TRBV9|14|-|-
TGTGCCAGCAGCACCAAGGGGGTCCAAGAGACCCAGTACTTC
CASSTKGVQETQYF
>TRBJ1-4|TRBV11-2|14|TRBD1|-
TGTGCCAGCAGCCGAGGGGGCGCGGGTGAAAAACTGTTTTTT
CASSRGGAGEKLFF
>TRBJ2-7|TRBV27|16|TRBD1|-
TGTGCCAGCAGCCAAAGGACAGGGCCAGGGGTCCACGAGCAGTACTTC
CASSQRTGPGVHEQYF
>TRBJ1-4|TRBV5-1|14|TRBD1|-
TGCGCCAGCAGCTCCGGGACAGCTAATGAAAAACTGTTTTTT
CASSSGTANEKLFF
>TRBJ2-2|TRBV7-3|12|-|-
TGTGCCAGCAGCAAGGGGGCCGGGGAGCTGTTTTTT
CASSKGAGELFF
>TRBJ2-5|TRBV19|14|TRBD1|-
TGTGCCAGTAGTATTGGGACAGGGGAGTGGACCCAGTACTTC
CASSIGTGEWTQYF
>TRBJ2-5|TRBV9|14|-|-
TGTGCCAGCAGCGTAGGGTCCAGTCAGGAGACCCAGTACTTC
CASSVGSSQETQYF
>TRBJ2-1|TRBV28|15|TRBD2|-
TGTGCCAGCAGTAGCGGGACTAGCGGGAACAATGAGCAGTTCTTC
CASSSGTSGNNEQFF
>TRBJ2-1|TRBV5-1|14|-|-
TGCGCCAGCAGCTTCTTGCCCTCCTACAATGAGCAGTTCTTC
CASSFLPSYNEQFF
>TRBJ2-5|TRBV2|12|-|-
TGTGCCTGGAGGGACTTTCAAGAGACCCAGTACTTC
CAWRDFQETQYF
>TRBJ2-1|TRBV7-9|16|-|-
TGTGCCAGCAGCTTAGGCTTGGGAAGCTCCTACAATGAGCAGTTCTTC
CASSLGLGSSYNEQFF
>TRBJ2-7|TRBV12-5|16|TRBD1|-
TGTGCTAGTGGTTTAACAACCGGGACAGGGGCCTACGAGCAGTACTTC
CASGLTTGTGAYEQYF
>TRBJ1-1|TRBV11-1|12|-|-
TGTGCCAGCACCACAAGCCTCACTGAAGCTTTCTTT
CASTTSLTEAFF
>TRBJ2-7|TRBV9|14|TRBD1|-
TGTGCCAGCGCTCGGACAGGGTCCGCCTACGAGCAGTACTTC
CASARTGSAYEQYF
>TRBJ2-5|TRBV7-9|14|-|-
TGTGCCAGCAGCTTAGCGCTGACCGGGGAGACCCAGTACTTC
CASSLALTGETQYF
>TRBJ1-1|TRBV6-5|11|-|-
TGTGCCAGCAGGAGGGGGACTGAAGCTTTCTTT
CASRRGTEAFF
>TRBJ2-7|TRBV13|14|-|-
TGTGCCAGCAGCTTGGCGGGACAGACCTACGAGCAGTACTTC
CASSLAGQTYEQYF
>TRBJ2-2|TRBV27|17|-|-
TGTGCCAGCAGCCCCCCGTGGGGGGGCCCTAACACCGGGGAGCTGTTTTTT
CASSPPWGGPNTGELFF
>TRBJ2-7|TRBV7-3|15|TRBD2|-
TGTGCCAGCAGCTCCCAAGCGGGAGGGCCGTCCGAGCAGTACTTC
CASSSQAGGPSEQYF
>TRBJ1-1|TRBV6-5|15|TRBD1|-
TGTGCCAGCAGTGTGGACAGGGACTGGTTCACTGAAGCTTTCTTT
CASSVDRDWFTEAFF
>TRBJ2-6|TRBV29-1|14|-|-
TGCAGCGTAGCTCTAATCCTTGGGGCCAACGTCCTGACTTTC
CSVALILGANVLTF
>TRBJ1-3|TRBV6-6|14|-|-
TGTGCCAGCACCAAACAGGGCTCTGGAAACACCATATATTTT
CASTKQGSGNTIYF
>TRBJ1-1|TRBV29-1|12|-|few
TGCAGCGTTGCGGGGATGGACACTGAAGCTTTCTTT
CSVAGMDTEAFF
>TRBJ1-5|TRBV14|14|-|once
TGTGCCAGCAGCCACGGGGGGTTCGGTCAGCCCCAGCATTTT
CASSHGGFGQPQHF
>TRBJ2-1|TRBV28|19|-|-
TGTGCCAGCAGTTACAGGATCTCTCTAAGACAAGCCTTTTACAATGAGCAGTTCTTC
CASSYRISLRQAFYNEQFF